Detailed here is one T cell receptor (beta chain). Its cognate antigen is unknown. Germline values: CDR1 MDHEN, CDR2 SYDVKM. The CDR3 spans 17 residues. The sample originates from a study of CXCR3-negative and CXCR3-positive naive CD8 T cells. Notes on the study in general: When CXCR3-positive naive cells were set against CXCR3-negative naive cells, the former had more hydrophobic TRB CDR3s.

The libraries of TRB cDNA were constructed through 5' RACE using UMI labels. One entry per CDR3 protein, without DNA, is what TCRdb gives after re-calling the 5' RACE reads. The table for this sample gives approximately 100,000 distinct CDR3 sequences. This sequence was found in a human donor in good health. Some clones in this sample may be carry-over from other donors' samples. Input material: naive CXCR3+ CD8+ T cells from blood. Indicated subset: CD45RO-CCR7+CD27+CD95- naive CD8+ T cells expressing CXCR3 (TNR3+). The rearrangement uses TRBV28 and TRBJ1-1. This CDR3 is CASSLWPGGVKNTEDFF.